The 4 T cell receptor beta chains below come from one sample, sequenced in a study of PD-L1 blockade in urothelial cancer. Data came from immunoSEQ multiplex PCR; TCRdb stores just in-frame clones and leaves some out. The sample includes 75,000 to 95,000 clones, 90% seen only once; the top ten take roughly 9.4%. The source material was PBMCs, sampled around atezolizumab (anti-PD-L1) treatment. These TCRs come from a man in his sixties with urothelial cancer.

This clone was detected only a few times. The chain employs TRBV5-4 and TRBJ2-2; D gene unclear. The germline V and J ends were trimmed by 0 bases and 5 bases, with 11 bases remaining between them. Germline assignment: CDR1 SGHNT and CDR2 YYREEE (reference sequence). This CDR3 contains 15 residues. The CDR3, as DNA: TGTGCCAGCAGCTTGGAGCCCCAAGAAACCGGGGAGCTGTTTTTT. This encodes CASSLEPQETGELFF.

The chain links TRBV4-3 to TRBJ2-5; the D gene is possibly TRBD2 (5 bases). The V end was cut by 0 bases, the J end by 3 bases, with 20 bases between. CDR1 is LGHNA and CDR2 is YSLEER in the germline V gene. CDR3 length: 18 residues. The CDR3 nucleotides read TGCGCCAGCAGCCAAGAAGGAAGTGGGTCAGGACTCAAAGAGACCCAGTACTTC. It yields the protein CASSQEGSGSGLKETQYF.

This rearrangement joins TRBV6-1 to TRBJ1-5, with TRBD1 as a possible D gene (6 bases). The CDR3 length is 14 residues. With 7 bases removed from V and 5 bases from J, the gap between germline ends came to 15 bases. Germline V gene lookup returns CDR1 MNHNS and CDR2 SASEGT. CDR3 region: CASITGRGDQPQHF. CDR3 sequence (DNA): TGTGCCAGCATTACAGGGAGAGGGGATCAGCCCCAGCATTTT.

The chain employs TRBV7-2 and TRBJ1-4; D perhaps matches TRBD1 (5 bases). This CDR3 is 16 amino acids long. Germline CDR1 SGHTA, CDR2 FQGNSA. Trimming shortened V by 1 base and J by 0 bases, and 9 bases separated the two germline ends. The CDR3 loop reads CASSLGKTATNEKLFF. The CDR3 bases are TGTGCCAGCAGCTTAGGGAAGACAGCAACTAATGAAAAACTGTTTTTT.